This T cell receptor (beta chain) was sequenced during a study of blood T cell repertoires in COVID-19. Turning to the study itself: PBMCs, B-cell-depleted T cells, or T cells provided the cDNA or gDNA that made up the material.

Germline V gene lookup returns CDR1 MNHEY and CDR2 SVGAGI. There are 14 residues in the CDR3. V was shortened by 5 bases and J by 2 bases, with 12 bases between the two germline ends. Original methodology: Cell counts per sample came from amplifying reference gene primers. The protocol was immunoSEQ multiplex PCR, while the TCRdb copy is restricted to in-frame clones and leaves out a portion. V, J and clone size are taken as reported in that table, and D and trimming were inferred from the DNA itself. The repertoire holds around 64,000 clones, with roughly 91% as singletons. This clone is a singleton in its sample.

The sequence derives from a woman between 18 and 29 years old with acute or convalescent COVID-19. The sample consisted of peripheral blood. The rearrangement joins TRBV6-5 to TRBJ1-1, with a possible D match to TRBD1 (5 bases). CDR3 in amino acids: CASSTLTVNTEAFF. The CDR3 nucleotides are TGTGCCAGCAGTACATTGACAGTTAACACTGAAGCTTTCTTT.